This T cell receptor (beta chain) appears in the sequencing data of a study of shared clonotypes between healthy human individuals. Naivety among CD8 cells was defined by CD45RO negativity and positive CCR7 selection, thereby excluding terminally differentiated effector memory CD45RA+ cells. Worth noting for this clone: What it binds is not known.

General study results and limits: Naive CD4 clonotypes were shared across a few donors at about 5%.

Each PCR replicate from the sorted subsets contained around 200 ng DNA, which is some 32,000 T cell genomes. This table comes from immunoSEQ multiplex PCR, and its TCRdb copy is limited to in-frame clones, with some not included. In the table there are about 1,900,000 clones, approximately 95% of which are singletons. With 2 bases removed from V and 2 bases from J, the gap between germline ends came to 12 bases. The CDR3 is 15 residues long. Germline assignment: CDR1 SGDLS and CDR2 YYNGEE. Sequencing used naive CD8+ T cells sorted from blood. This sequence was found in a man between 18 and 35 years old in good health. The chain uses TRBV9 and TRBJ2-3; D is undetermined. In DNA, the CDR3 is TGTGCCAGCAGCGTCGCAGGTCCTTACACAGATACGCAGTATTTT. Its translation is CASSVAGPYTDTQYF.